Following are 27 T cell receptor beta chains from one sample sequenced in a study of memory CD4+ T cells and cytomegalovirus serostatus. The sort gate was single viable CD3+CD4+CD8-CD45RO+ cells for memory CD4+ T cells. Here immunoSEQ multiplex PCR was the method, and the copy in TCRdb shows in-frame clones only, minus some. The sample contains about 60,000 clones, less than 80% of which appear only once. Sample: memory CD4+ T cells from blood. These receptors were collected from an adult in good health and CMV-seronegative.

The chain links TRBV6-5 to TRBJ2-7; no definite D call. V shed 5 bases and J shed 0 bases, with 11 bases lying between them. In germline, CDR1 is MNHEY, CDR2 SVGAGI. The CDR3 is 14 amino acids. The CDR3 DNA reads TGTGCCAGCAGTCCTCAGATGGCCTCCTACGAGCAGTACTTC. Translated: CASSPQMASYEQYF.

The gene calls are TRBV10-2 and TRBJ1-1; D remains unclear. CDR3 size: 11 residues. The V gene lost 8 bases and the J gene lost 1 base, with 5 bases spanning the gap. CDR1 and CDR2 (germline): WSHSY, SAAADI. CDR3 loop: CASQENTEAFF. The CDR3 DNA sequence: TGCGCCAGCCAGGAGAACACTGAAGCTTTCTTT.

V usage is TRBV5-6 and J usage is TRBJ1-2; D perhaps matches TRBD1 (5 bases). Per the germline V gene, CDR1 is SGHDT and CDR2 is YYEEEE. Deletions cut 4 bases from V and 2 bases from J, with 12 bases between. The CDR3 spans 14 residues. CDR3 loop: CASSAQGLNYGYTF. CDR3 DNA: TGTGCCAGCAGCGCGCAGGGATTAAACTATGGCTACACCTTC.

The rearrangement uses TRBV7-2 and TRBJ2-1, with TRBD2 identical over 8 bases. V gave up 5 bases and J gave up 3 bases; unmatched junction bases: 12. Germline V gene lookup returns CDR1 SGHTA and CDR2 FQGNSA. The CDR3 length is 17 residues. CDR3 bases: TGTGCCAGCAGCCCCCGGGGGGGACGTGGATTCTACAATGAGCAGTTCTTC. As protein: CASSPRGGRGFYNEQFF.

This clone was seen once. The rearrangement links TRBV7-9 to TRBJ1-1; D uncertain. This CDR3 region has 14 residues. Trimming shortened V by 5 bases and J by 3 bases, and 13 bases separated the two germline ends. Germline V gene lookup returns CDR1 SEHNR and CDR2 FQNEAQ (reference sequence). The CDR3, as DNA: TGTGCCAGCAGCCCTGGGAATGCCGACACTGAAGCTTTCTTT. Amino acids: CASSPGNADTEAFF.

This clone was detected only a few times. The V call is TRBV6-1, the J call TRBJ2-2; TRBD1 might be the D (5 bases). The length of the CDR3 is 14 residues. The V gene lost 0 bases and the J gene lost 9 bases, with 11 bases spanning the gap. Germline CDR1 MNHNS, CDR2 SASEGT. The CDR3 sequence: CASSEAPQDRELFF. CDR3 nucleotides: TGTGCCAGCAGTGAAGCGCCCCAGGACAGGGAGCTGTTTTTT.

The CDR3 DNA reads as TGTGCCAGCAGCGCGGGCCCCTCAGGTGAGCAGTTCTTC. Translation: CASSAGPSGEQFF. The chain couples TRBV7-2 to TRBJ2-1; possible D gene TRBD2, 5 bases. The length of the CDR3 is 13 residues. Germline V gives CDR1 SGHTA, CDR2 FQGNSA. Trimming stripped 5 bases from V and 9 bases from J, with 14 bases between.

The chain combines TRBV18 with TRBJ1-5; 8 nucleotides line up with TRBD1. After removal of 4 bases from V and 5 bases from J, the junction contained 4 bases not matched to a gene. This CDR3 region has 14 residues. Per the germline V gene, CDR1 is KGHSH and CDR2 is LQKENI. The CDR3 sequence is CASSLDRAHQPQHF. The CDR3 DNA reads TGTGCCAGCTCACTGGACAGGGCCCATCAGCCCCAGCATTTT.

The chain is built from TRBV7-2 and TRBJ1-5, with 7 bases lining up with TRBD1. The V gene's germline CDR1 is SGHTA and CDR2 FQGNSA. The CDR3 runs 13 residues. V lost 6 bases and J lost 7; bases outside the gene matches: 6. Here the CDR3 reads CASRGGLGQPQHF. The CDR3 nucleotides read TGTGCCAGCAGAGGGGGCCTCGGGCAGCCCCAGCATTTT.

The chain joins TRBV7-8 to TRBJ1-2; no clear D. Germline CDR1 is SGHVS and CDR2 is FQNEAQ. The CDR3 covers 13 residues. V was trimmed by 7 bases and J by 7 bases, leaving 16 bases between them. The DNA of the CDR3 is TGTGCCAGCACCAAGGGAGGCTCCGCTGGCTACACCTTC. Translation: CASTKGGSAGYTF.

This chain uses TRBV2 with TRBJ1-2; D is unresolved. The CDR3 has 14 residues. V was shortened by 7 bases and J by 4 bases, with 16 bases between the two germline ends. Per germline, CDR1 SNHLY and CDR2 FYNNEI. The CDR3 loop reads CASKFYRWGYGYTF. For the CDR3, the DNA is TGTGCCAGCAAGTTCTACCGGTGGGGCTATGGCTACACCTTC.

The chain carries TRBV11-2 and TRBJ2-7; D may correspond to TRBD1 or TRBD2 (6 bases each). CDR3 length equals 14 residues. Germline CDR1 SGHAT, CDR2 FQNNGV. Trimming cost V 5 bases and J 5 bases, with 16 bases left between them. CDR3 in amino acids: CASSHSDGGNEQYF. The CDR3 region has the DNA TGTGCCAGCAGCCACTCTGACGGGGGCAACGAGCAGTACTTC.

This clone was found once. V and J are TRBV7-8 and TRBJ1-2, with D unclear. Germline V gives CDR1 SGHVS, CDR2 FQNEAQ. Trimming cost V 0 bases and J 5 bases, with 13 bases left between them. There are 15 residues in the CDR3. Here the CDR3 reads CASSLALHRGYGYTF. Written as DNA, the CDR3 is TGTGCCAGCAGCTTAGCTCTTCATAGAGGGTATGGCTACACCTTC.

The genes are TRBV18 and TRBJ2-7; D unclear. V dropped 6 bases and J dropped 1 base, with 16 bases sitting between them. The CDR3 extends over 15 amino acids. Germline CDR1 is KGHSH and CDR2 is LQKENI. This CDR3 is CASSHPNDGSYEQYF. In DNA, the CDR3 is TGTGCCAGCTCCCACCCAAACGACGGGTCCTACGAGCAGTACTTC.

V and J are TRBV28 and TRBJ2-7; a possible D gene is TRBD2 (6 bases). CDR1 MDHEN and CDR2 SYDVKM come from the germline V gene. This CDR3 is built from 15 residues. V was trimmed by 5 bases and J by 2 bases, leaving 16 bases between them. The DNA of the CDR3 is TGTGCCAGCAGTCCACCGCGCGGGGCGACCTACGAGCAGTACTTC. Protein sequence: CASSPPRGATYEQYF.

This chain uses TRBV4-2 with TRBJ1-4; D is uncertain. The V and J ends lost 0 bases and 5 bases respectively, with 7 bases between them. Germline loops: CDR1 LGHNA, CDR2 YNFKEQ. This CDR3 has 14 amino acids. Here the CDR3 DNA reads TGTGCCAGCAGCCAAGATCCCAGAAATGAAAAACTGTTTTTT. Residues: CASSQDPRNEKLFF.

The chain couples TRBV7-2 to TRBJ2-3; TRBD1 agrees at 7 bases. With 0 bases clipped from V and 0 bases from J, the junction kept 0 bases outside the gene matches. CDR1 SGHTA and CDR2 FQGNSA come from the germline V gene. CDR3 length: 15 amino acids. This CDR3 is CASSLAQGSTDTQYF. CDR3 sequence (DNA): TGTGCCAGCAGCTTAGCACAGGGGAGCACAGATACGCAGTATTTT.

The V call is TRBV30, the J call TRBJ2-7; a weak D match, TRBD2 (5 bases). The CDR3 is 14 amino acids. V was shortened by 0 bases and J by 4 bases, with 13 bases between the two germline ends. Germline V gene data show CDR1 as GTSNPN and CDR2 as SVGIG (reference sequence). As DNA, the CDR3 is TGTGCCTGGAGTGTACCGGGATCCCTATACGAGCAGTACTTC. Residues: CAWSVPGSLYEQYF.

This clone showed up just a few times. The chain combines TRBV7-9 with TRBJ1-2; D is uncertain. Per the germline V gene, CDR1 is SEHNR and CDR2 is FQNEAQ (reference sequence). This CDR3 has 13 amino acids. Trimming stripped 2 bases from V and 2 bases from J, with 6 bases between. CDR3 region: CASSLRENYGYTF. In DNA form, the CDR3 reads TGTGCCAGCAGCTTACGAGAGAACTATGGCTACACCTTC. Combining the CDR3 with reference TRBV7-9 and TRBJ1-2 gives the whole variable domain DTGVSQNPRHKITKRGQNVTFRCDPISEHNRLYWYRQTLGQGPEFLTYFQNEAQLEKSRLLSDRFSAERPKGSFSTLEIQRTEQGDSAMYLCASSLRENYGYTFGSGTRLTVV.

V and J are TRBV15 and TRBJ1-1, with no clear D. The CDR3 consists of 13 residues. Per germline, CDR1 LNHNV and CDR2 YYDKDF (reference sequence). The ends were cut back, 3 bases at V and 1 base at J, with 6 bases in the middle. The CDR3 DNA reads TGTGCCACCAGCAGGAGTCAGAACACTGAAGCTTTCTTT. This translates into CATSRSQNTEAFF.

The CDR3 DNA is TGTGCCAGCAGCCAAGAACGGGGCTCTGGGGCCAACGTCCTGACTTTC. Translation: CASSQERGSGANVLTF. The chain carries TRBV4-2 and TRBJ2-6; D perhaps matches TRBD2 (5 bases). V shed 0 bases and J shed 0 bases, with 6 bases lying between them. CDR3 length: 16 residues. Per germline, CDR1 LGHNA and CDR2 YNFKEQ.

The V gene is TRBV2, the J gene TRBJ1-5, with 8 nucleotides matching TRBD1. The CDR3 has 17 residues. Trimming at V came to 6 bases and at J to 5 bases, leaving 15 bases not matched to a gene. CDR1 is SNHLY, CDR2 FYNNEI, per germline. The CDR3 nucleotides read TGTGCCAGCAGGGGGGGACAGGCAACCTCAACTCATCAGCCCCAGCATTTT. Protein: CASRGGQATSTHQPQHF.

The chain uses TRBV7-9 and TRBJ1-5, with 11 positions matching TRBD1. V shed 10 bases and J 7 bases; nucleotides not matched to a gene: 3. Germline V CDR1 and CDR2: SEHNR, FQNEAQ (reference sequence). This CDR3 has 12 residues. CDR3 region: CATGTGGQPQHF. The CDR3 coding sequence is TGTGCCACCGGGACAGGGGGACAGCCCCAGCATTTT.

V and J are TRBV18 and TRBJ2-7; 7 bases are shared with TRBD1. The V segment lost 6 bases and the J segment 3 bases; nucleotides outside the gene matches: 11. The CDR3 totals 15 residues. Germline CDR1 is KGHSH and CDR2 is LQKENI. CDR3 coding DNA: TGTGCCAGCTCTACAGGGCAGGGGGTTTACTACGAGCAGTACTTC. As protein: CASSTGQGVYYEQYF.

The V gene is TRBV6-5, the J gene TRBJ2-5; a possible D gene is TRBD2 (7 bases). The CDR3 runs to 15 residues. Germline V gene lookup returns CDR1 MNHEY and CDR2 SVGAGI. V lost 5 bases and J lost 14, with 27 bases in between. CDR3 nucleotides: TGTGCCAGCAGTCCCTTAACGGGGGGCAGGAGAGTTGGATACTTC. This sequence encodes CASSPLTGGRRVGYF.

The rearrangement uses TRBV30 and TRBJ1-5; tentative D call: TRBD1 (6 bases). The CDR3 runs to 12 residues. V lost 0 bases and J 6 bases, leaving 6 bases between the germline ends. The germline CDR1 and CDR2 sequences are GTSNPN and SVGIG (reference sequence). The CDR3 reads CAWSVGGQPQHF. The CDR3, as DNA: TGTGCCTGGAGTGTAGGGGGTCAGCCCCAGCATTTT.

This chain joins TRBV30 and TRBJ1-4; TRBD1 might be the D (5 bases). Germline CDR1 and CDR2: GTSNPN and SVGIG (reference sequence). This CDR3 has 13 residues. V lost 2 bases and J 8 bases, leaving 12 bases between the germline ends. CDR3 DNA sequence: TGTGCCTGGAGTCCGGGGCATGGGGAAAAACTGTTTTTT. Translation gives CAWSPGHGEKLFF.